This TCR beta chain originates from a study of radiotherapy plus CTLA-4 blockade in lung cancer. The V end was cut by 4 bases, the J end by 0 bases, with 7 bases between. Germline lookup yields CDR1 MGHRA and CDR2 YSYEKL. This CDR3 contains 15 residues. Sequencing was performed with immunoSEQ multiplex PCR; in TCRdb, only in-frame clones are kept and a portion is missing. The sample consists of 47,000 or so clones, more than 75% of them appearing once. The TCR was taken from a human donor with non-small cell lung cancer whose response to radiotherapy plus ipilimumab could not be evaluated. The genes are TRBV4-1 and TRBJ2-6; D not certain. The source was peripheral blood, collected from a patient treated with radiotherapy plus ipilimumab. The CDR3 loop is CASSRSSSGANVLTF. In DNA form, the CDR3 reads TGCGCCAGCAGCCGTTCCAGCTCTGGGGCCAACGTCCTGACTTTC.